Following are 30 T cell receptor beta chains from one sample sequenced in a study of shared clonotypes between healthy human individuals. The method was immunoSEQ multiplex PCR; TCRdb's version includes in-frame clones alone and lacks a portion of them. The sample holds hundreds of thousands of clones, less than 80% seen once. Sequencing input: memory CD4+ T cells sorted from blood. Subset indicated: CD45RA-negative fraction. The receptors originated from a woman aged 25 to 45 in good health.

This clone showed up many times. The V call is TRBV6-6, the J call TRBJ2-3, with D uncertain. This CDR3 contains 16 residues. The ends were cut back, 2 bases at V and 0 bases at J, with 12 bases in the middle. Germline V gene lookup returns CDR1 MNHNY and CDR2 SVGAGI (reference sequence). The CDR3 nucleotides are TGTGCCAGCAGTTACCCCTCTTGGCCTAGCACAGATACGCAGTATTTT. As protein: CASSYPSWPSTDTQYF.

This clone was seen a single time. The CDR3, as DNA: TGTGCCAGCAGCCCGGGACTAGCGTACAATGAGCAGTTCTTC. This encodes CASSPGLAYNEQFF. V gene TRBV7-9 combines with J gene TRBJ2-1; TRBD2 aligns across 10 bases. V trimming: 5 bases; J trimming: 4 bases; junction bases outside the gene matches: 2. The CDR3 sequence is 14 residues long. The germline V gene has CDR1 SEHNR and CDR2 FQNEAQ (reference sequence).

The CDR3 nucleotides read TGCGCCAGCAGCCCCTATCCTAGCGGCGGCACAGATACGCAGTATTTT. It translates to CASSPYPSGGTDTQYF. V gene TRBV4-1 combines with J gene TRBJ2-3; 7 bases are shared with TRBD2. Germline V gene data show CDR1 as MGHRA and CDR2 as YSYEKL. The CDR3 loop spans 16 amino acids. The V and J ends lost 4 bases and 1 base, in that order; junction bases with no gene match: 8.

The chain joins TRBV5-4 to TRBJ1-1; the D is unclear. CDR3 length: 14 amino acids. Germline V gives CDR1 SGHNT, CDR2 YYREEE (reference sequence). The CDR3 region is CATVEGIENTEAFF. The CDR3 DNA reads as TGTGCGACCGTAGAAGGGATTGAGAACACTGAAGCTTTCTTT.

With respect to this clone: Different DNA sequences within this sample yield the same CDR3. V gene TRBV5-1 combines with J gene TRBJ2-7, with TRBD2 as a possible D gene (5 bases). The V end lost 1 base, the J end lost 2 bases, and 10 bases lay between the germline ends. This CDR3 contains 14 residues. Germline CDR1 and CDR2: SGHRS and YFSETQ. CDR3 nucleotides: TGCGCCAGCAGCTTGCACTCGGGGACCTACGAGCAGTACTTC. Translation: CASSLHSGTYEQYF. Complete variable domain (other parts from reference TRBV5-1 and TRBJ2-7): KAGVTQTPRYLIKTRGQQVTLSCSPISGHRSVSWYQQTPGQGLQFLFEYFSETQRNKGNFPGRFSGRQFSNSRSEMNVSTLELGDSALYLCASSLHSGTYEQYFGPGTRLTVT.

V usage is TRBV25-1 and J usage is TRBJ2-3, with 8 nucleotides matching TRBD1. CDR3 length: 15 amino acids. V trimming: 8 bases; J trimming: 2 bases; junction bases outside the gene matches: 9. CDR1 and CDR2 (germline): MGHDK, SYGVNS. This CDR3 is CASSVSGQDTDTQYF. In DNA form, the CDR3 reads TGTGCCAGCTCTGTTTCGGGACAGGACACAGATACGCAGTATTTT.

Only a few counts were recorded for this clone. The rearrangement joins TRBV30 to TRBJ2-7; TRBD2 aligns across 10 bases. The CDR3 sequence is 15 residues long. Germline V CDR1 and CDR2: GTSNPN, SVGIG (reference sequence). Trimming took 3 bases from V and 6 from J; bases not matched to a gene: 11. The chain's CDR3 is CAWSASGRALGEQYF. CDR3 sequence (DNA): TGTGCCTGGAGCGCGAGCGGGAGGGCCCTCGGCGAGCAGTACTTC.

The J gene is TRBJ2-1, the V gene TRBV29-1; D might be TRBD1 or TRBD2, each matching 6 bases. Trimming left V 6 bases short and J 7 bases short, with 10 bases between. The CDR3 extends over 11 amino acids. Germline CDR1 reads SQVTM; CDR2 reads ANQGSEA. The CDR3, as DNA: TGCAGCGTGACTAGGGGGAATGAGCAGTTCTTC. It specifies CSVTRGNEQFF.

J is TRBJ2-3 and V is TRBV7-6, with TRBD2 identical over 13 bases. V was clipped by 4 bases and J by 12 bases; unmatched bases: 13. The V gene's germline CDR1 is SGHVS and CDR2 FNYEAQ. The CDR3 contains 16 residues. The CDR3 reads CASSSDTGTSGTHQYF. The CDR3 nucleotides read TGTGCCAGCAGCTCCGACACCGGGACTAGCGGGACCCATCAGTATTTT.

The chain couples TRBV28 to TRBJ1-1; D uncertain. The ends were cut back, 8 bases at V and 2 bases at J, with 12 bases in the middle. The CDR3 loop spans 13 amino acids. In germline, CDR1 is MDHEN, CDR2 SYDVKM. CDR3 sequence: CASRPSYNTEAFF. CDR3 DNA sequence: TGTGCCAGCCGACCATCATACAACACTGAAGCTTTCTTT.

This clone was seen only a few times. The V call is TRBV6-6, the J call TRBJ2-2, with D possibly being TRBD1 (6 bases). The V end was cut by 7 bases, the J end by 6 bases, with 15 bases between. This CDR3 contains 14 residues. CDR1 MNHNY and CDR2 SVGAGI come from the germline V gene (reference sequence). CDR3 protein: CASTIGQSPGELFF. The CDR3 DNA sequence: TGTGCCAGCACCATCGGACAGTCACCCGGGGAGCTGTTTTTT.

The chain couples TRBV5-4 to TRBJ1-4; TRBD1 agrees at 7 bases. V was pared by 4 bases and J by 3 bases, with 6 bases of the junction left unmatched. Germline V CDR1 and CDR2: SGHNT, YYREEE (reference sequence). CDR3 length: 15 amino acids. The CDR3 loop reads CASSTGQVANEKLFF. The CDR3 coding sequence is TGTGCCAGCAGCACCGGACAGGTCGCTAATGAAAAACTGTTTTTT.

This clone was picked up a small number of times. The chain couples TRBV7-9 to TRBJ1-2, with 9 bases fitting TRBD1. This CDR3 region has 14 residues. After removal of 6 bases from V and 8 bases from J, the junction contained 10 bases not matched to a gene. Germline-derived CDR1 and CDR2 are SEHNR and FQNEAQ (reference sequence). This CDR3 reads CASRRGQGSGGYTF. DNA of the CDR3: TGTGCCAGCAGGCGAGGACAGGGGAGTGGAGGCTACACCTTC.

This clone was observed a few times. The chain has TRBV7-2 and TRBJ2-1; a weak D match, TRBD2 (5 bases). The CDR3 totals 15 residues. Trimming took 5 bases from V and 7 from J, leaving 18 bases between them. Germline-derived CDR1 and CDR2 are SGHTA and FQGNSA. The CDR3 sequence is CASSRNALTSNEQFF. CDR3 coding DNA: TGTGCCAGCAGCCGCAACGCCCTTACTAGTAATGAGCAGTTCTTC.

This rearrangement joins TRBV29-1 to TRBJ1-2; D unclear. V lost 4 bases and J lost 1, with 7 bases in between. The CDR3 length is 12 residues. CDR1 is SQVTM, CDR2 ANQGSEA, per germline. CDR3 region: CSVGGVNYGYTF. CDR3 in DNA: TGCAGCGTTGGGGGTGTTAACTATGGCTACACCTTC.

This clone occurred many times. The chain joins TRBV2 to TRBJ1-1; no definite D call. The germline V gene has CDR1 SNHLY and CDR2 FYNNEI. V lost 3 bases, J lost 4 bases, and 12 bases lay in between. CDR3 length: 14 amino acids. The CDR3 DNA is TGTGCCAGCAGTGAGACCAGCTTTCCCACTGAAGCTTTCTTT. This translates into CASSETSFPTEAFF.

The chain has TRBV29-1 and TRBJ1-3; D unclear. The CDR3 loop spans 14 amino acids. Looked up from germline, CDR1 is SQVTM and CDR2 is ANQGSEA. Trimming left V 3 bases short and J 0 bases short, with 9 bases between. In nucleotides, the CDR3 is TGCAGCGTTGAGATAGCTAACTCTGGAAACACCATATATTTT. Translation gives CSVEIANSGNTIYF.

The chain is built from TRBV28 and TRBJ2-7, with 7 bases lining up with TRBD2. This CDR3 is built from 13 residues. Trimming cost V 10 bases and J 2 bases; bases outside gene matches: 8. CDR1 and CDR2 from the germline V gene are MDHEN and SYDVKM. The CDR3 nucleotides read TGTGCCACCCTACGGCGGGAGCCCTACGAGCAGTACTTC. Translation gives CATLRREPYEQYF.

This clone came up once. The chain uses TRBV28 and TRBJ1-1; D gene uncertain. Per germline, CDR1 MDHEN and CDR2 SYDVKM. Trimming stripped 8 bases from V and 2 bases from J, with 18 bases between. CDR3 length equals 15 residues. The CDR3 DNA reads as TGTGCCAGCGGGTTGGCGGGGAGCTTCAACACTGAAGCTTTCTTT. This codes for CASGLAGSFNTEAFF.

The chain links TRBV7-2 to TRBJ2-1, with D perhaps TRBD1 (6 bases). CDR1 is SGHTA, CDR2 FQGNSA, per germline. V shed 6 bases and J shed 2 bases, with 8 bases lying between them. The CDR3 is 13 residues long. CDR3 nucleotides: TGTGCCAGCAGGGGGACAACCTACAATGAGCAGTTCTTC. Amino acid sequence: CASRGTTYNEQFF.

The chain combines TRBV28 with TRBJ1-4; a possible D gene is TRBD1 (6 bases). Looked up from germline, CDR1 is MDHEN and CDR2 is SYDVKM. The V end lost 9 bases, the J end lost 8 bases, and 19 bases lay between the germline ends. The CDR3 covers 14 residues. CDR3 nucleotides: TGTGCCAGTCACGGGGGGCTTCGATACGAAAAACTGTTTTTT. Encoded protein: CASHGGLRYEKLFF.

The chain has TRBV2 and TRBJ2-5; D ambiguous. The CDR3 consists of 10 residues. In germline, CDR1 is SNHLY, CDR2 FYNNEI. V lost 7 bases and J lost 5, with 5 bases in between. The chain's CDR3 is CASKVETQYF. CDR3 nucleotide sequence: TGTGCCAGCAAGGTCGAGACCCAGTACTTC.

The chain employs TRBV6-4 and TRBJ2-1, with 9 bases matching TRBD2. The J segment lost 0 bases and the V segment lost 0 bases, leaving 0 bases of the junction unmatched. The CDR3 sequence is 16 residues long. Germline CDR1 MRHNA, CDR2 SNTAGT. The CDR3 nucleotides are TGTGCCAGCAGTGACTCTAGCGGGAGCTCCTACAATGAGCAGTTCTTC. It encodes CASSDSSGSSYNEQFF.

The V and J genes are TRBV6-5 and TRBJ1-1; 11 nucleotides agree with TRBD1. Germline CDR1 is MNHEY and CDR2 is SVGAGI. This CDR3 is 15 amino acids long. Trimming removed 4 bases from V and 2 bases from J; junction bases left unmatched: 3. The CDR3 coding sequence is TGTGCCAGCAGTTGGACAGGGGGCAGCAACACTGAAGCTTTCTTT. It specifies CASSWTGGSNTEAFF.

This clone was seen a handful of times. The chain recombines TRBV19 with TRBJ1-2, with 9 bases fitting TRBD1. CDR1 LNHDA and CDR2 SQIVND come from the germline V gene (reference sequence). The CDR3 covers 14 residues. V dropped 10 bases and J dropped 2; count of bases not matched to a gene: 8. This CDR3 is CATANRGLNYGYTF. For the CDR3, the DNA is TGTGCCACCGCGAACAGGGGGCTGAACTATGGCTACACCTTC.

This chain's CDR3 is CASSKEGGFGGELFF. The CDR3 DNA sequence: TGTGCCAGCAGCAAAGAGGGGGGCTTTGGCGGGGAGCTGTTTTTT. The rearrangement links TRBV2 to TRBJ2-2; D may correspond to TRBD1 or TRBD2 (6 bases each). This CDR3 contains 15 residues. Germline CDR1 is SNHLY and CDR2 is FYNNEI. V shed 6 bases and J shed 7 bases, with 18 bases lying between them. Filled out from reference TRBV2 and TRBJ2-2, the complete variable domain reads EPEVTQTPSHQVTQMGQEVILRCVPISNHLYFYWYRQILGQKVEFLVSFYNNEISEKSEIFDDQFSVERPDGSNFTLKIRSTKLEDSAMYFCASSKEGGFGGELFFGEGSRLTVL.

The chain couples TRBV6-5 to TRBJ1-5, with 9 bases matching TRBD1. The germline V gene encodes CDR1 MNHEY and CDR2 SVGAGI. The CDR3 loop spans 15 amino acids. Trimming removed 4 bases from V and 4 bases from J; junction bases left unmatched: 5. The CDR3 DNA follows: TGTGCCAGCAGTTCTGGACAGGGGCAAAATCAGCCCCAGCATTTT. This sequence encodes CASSSGQGQNQPQHF.

The chain carries TRBV10-3 and TRBJ2-1; D perhaps matches TRBD2 (5 bases). Germline V gene data show CDR1 as ENHRY and CDR2 as SYGVKD. Trimming cost V 0 bases and J 6 bases, with 15 bases left between them. There are 16 residues in the CDR3. CDR3 loop: CAISESGVGRSNEQFF. The CDR3 bases are TGTGCCATCAGTGAGTCGGGAGTTGGACGTTCCAATGAGCAGTTCTTC.

Only a few counts were recorded for this clone. The genes are TRBV19 and TRBJ2-7, with 8 bases identical to TRBD2. This CDR3 has 15 amino acids. With 5 bases clipped from V and 5 bases from J, the junction kept 11 bases outside the gene matches. Germline V CDR1 and CDR2: LNHDA, SQIVND (reference sequence). This CDR3 is CASSGPGGFLDEQYF. The CDR3 nucleotides are TGTGCCAGTAGTGGTCCGGGAGGGTTCCTCGACGAGCAGTACTTC.

The rearrangement links TRBV19 to TRBJ1-4, with TRBD1 matching 7 bases. Germline trimming cut 0 bases from V and 8 bases from J; bases unmatched to any gene: 3. The CDR3 spans 14 residues. Germline lookup yields CDR1 LNHDA and CDR2 SQIVND (reference sequence). The CDR3 sequence is CASSIDPGQEKLFF. The CDR3 DNA follows: TGTGCCAGTAGTATAGATCCGGGACAGGAAAAACTGTTTTTT.